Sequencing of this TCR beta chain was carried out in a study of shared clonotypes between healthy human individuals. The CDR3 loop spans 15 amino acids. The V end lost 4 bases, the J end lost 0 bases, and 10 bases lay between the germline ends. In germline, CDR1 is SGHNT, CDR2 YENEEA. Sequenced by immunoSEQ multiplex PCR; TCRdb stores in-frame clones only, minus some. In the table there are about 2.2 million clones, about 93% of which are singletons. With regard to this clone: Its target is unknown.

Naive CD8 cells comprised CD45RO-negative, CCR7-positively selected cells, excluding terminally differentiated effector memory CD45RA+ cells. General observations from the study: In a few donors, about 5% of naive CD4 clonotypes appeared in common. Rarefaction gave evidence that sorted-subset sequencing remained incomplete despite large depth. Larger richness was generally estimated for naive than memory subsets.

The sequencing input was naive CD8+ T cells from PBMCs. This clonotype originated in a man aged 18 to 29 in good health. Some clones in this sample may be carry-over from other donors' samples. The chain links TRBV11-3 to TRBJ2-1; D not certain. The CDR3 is CASSSYLSSYNEQFF. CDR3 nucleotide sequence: TGTGCCAGCAGCTCATACTTGAGCTCCTACAATGAGCAGTTCTTC.